This TCR beta chain came from a study of shared clonotypes between healthy human individuals. Study outcomes and limitations: Naive subsets, compared against memory subsets, generally had larger estimated richness values.

Participating donors were healthy, HIV-negative adults free of recent acute infections or vaccinations. Execution of the assay was at deep level. TCRdb's copy holds only in-frame clones and misses some; the assay was immunoSEQ multiplex PCR. Counted here are roughly 1,500,000 clones, roughly 98.5% occurring once; the ten biggest clones make up over 0.3%. The CDR3 is 13 amino acids. V was pared by 5 bases and J by 6 bases, with 6 bases of the junction left unmatched. Germline lookup yields CDR1 SGHVS and CDR2 FQNEAQ. As for this clone: Its matching antigen is unknown.

Sequencing was performed on naive CD4+ T cells sorted from blood. Subset reported: CD45RA+ positively selected. The rearrangement joins TRBV7-8 to TRBJ1-2, with 7 nucleotides matching TRBD1. This clonotype was sampled from a man aged 25 to 45 in good health. The DNA of the CDR3 is TGTGCCAGCAGCAAAGACAGGGTGGATGGCTACACCTTC. This codes for CASSKDRVDGYTF.